The T cell receptor (beta chain) described here comes from a study of vaccination and CD4 T cells after COVID-19. Researchers used the Oncomine TCR Beta short-read assay to sequence DNA from cultured CD4+ T cells. TCRdb recomputed calls from the PCR reads with MiXCR, one row per CDR3 protein. Of some 10,000 distinct CDR3 sequences in the sample, approximately 29% were seen once. The treatment: roughly ten-day PBMC culture with coronavirus spike peptide pools or control peptides (ViraFEST assay). The table lists this clonotype with a few counts. Its specificity is unknown. The source of this sequence is a human donor who had recovered from COVID-19. Source: CD4+ T cells from blood, cultured in vitro, taken after SARS-CoV-2 vaccination.

CDR3 DNA: TGTGCCAGCAGTTACCGGGACGGAGTCTCTAACTATGGCTACACCTTC. It encodes CASSYRDGVSNYGYTF. The chain carries TRBV6-2 or TRBV6-3 and TRBJ1-2; TRBD1 is a possible D gene (5 bases). Trimming took off 2 bases at V and 0 bases at J, with 13 bases between the two ends. Germline V lookup: CDR1 MNHEY, CDR2 SVGEGT. The CDR3 covers 16 residues.